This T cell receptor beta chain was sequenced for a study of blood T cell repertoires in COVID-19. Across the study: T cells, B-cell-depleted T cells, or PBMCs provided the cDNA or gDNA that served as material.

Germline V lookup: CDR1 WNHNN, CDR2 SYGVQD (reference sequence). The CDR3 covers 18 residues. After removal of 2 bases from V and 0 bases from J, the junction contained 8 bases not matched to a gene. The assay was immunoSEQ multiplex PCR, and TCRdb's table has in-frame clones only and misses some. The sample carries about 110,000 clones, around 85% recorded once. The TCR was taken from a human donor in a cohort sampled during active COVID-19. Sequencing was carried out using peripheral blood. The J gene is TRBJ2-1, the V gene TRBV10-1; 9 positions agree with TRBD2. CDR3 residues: CASSERASGARSYNEQFF. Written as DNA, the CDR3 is TGCGCCAGCAGTGAGAGGGCTAGCGGGGCACGCTCCTACAATGAGCAGTTCTTC.